These T cell receptor beta chains were read from a single sample in a study of molecular identifiers for immune sequencing clone quantification. TCRdb reprocessed the PCR reads with MiXCR, giving one entry per CDR3 protein. Of about 40,000 distinct CDR3 sequences listed, more than 20% are singletons. Sequencing used naive CD8+ T cells from blood, with Jurkat cell RNA spiked in. Receptors originate from a human donor in good health. Some libraries in this study had Jurkat cell RNA spiked in. The CDR3 runs from the conserved cysteine through the conserved F or W. A D gene is named only where the DNA matches it firmly.

D: .; V: TRBV3-1; length: 16; CDR3: CASSFPSSTAQETQYF
D: .; V: TRBV14; length: 14; CDR3: CASSQDVNTDTQYF
D: .; V: TRBV6-1; length: 17; CDR3: CAGSWGPVEAYNEKLFF
D: TRBD1; V: TRBV11-3; length: 13; CDR3: CASRAPGQGATFF
D: TRBD2; V: TRBV20-1; length: 15; CDR3: CSAAPGSGAYNEQFF
D: .; V: TRBV5-4; length: 15; CDR3: CASSWNNRDTNEQFF
D: .; V: TRBV6-4; length: 14; CDR3: CASSEGLNTGELFF
D: .; V: TRBV5-8; length: 15; CDR3: CASSLGVDSTDTQYF
D: TRBD2; V: TRBV7-9; length: 16; CDR3: CASSSPGLVRGETQYF
D: .; V: TRBV27; length: 13; CDR3: CASSYREGYEQYF
D: .; V: TRBV25-1; length: 22; CDR3: CASSNYADSERARKGSYNEQFF
D: .; V: TRBV30; length: 13; CDR3: CAWKDGMTPEQYF
D: .; V: TRBV28; length: 17; CDR3: CASSFRGGQALLWPQHF
D: .; V: TRBV11-2; length: 15; CDR3: CASTPYPAAQGRGFF
D: .; V: TRBV11-1; length: 14; CDR3: CASSPTSLNTEAFF
D: .; V: TRBV28; length: 14; CDR3: CASSSDSSTDTQYF
D: TRBD1; V: TRBV2; length: 15; CDR3: CASRDRDSSYNEQFF
D: .; V: TRBV29-1; length: 11; CDR3: CSVDRGTEAFF
D: TRBD2; V: TRBV25-1; length: 12; CDR3: CASSGLAGEQYF
D: .; V: TRBV6-6; length: 14; CDR3: CASSYSTPPGELFF
D: .; V: TRBV20-1; length: 14; CDR3: CSASSVPMSYEQYF
D: .; V: TRBV28; length: 13; CDR3: CASSFAGRETQYF
D: .; V: TRBV6-5; length: 13; CDR3: CASVGTGSNEKFF
D: .; V: TRBV19; length: 15; CDR3: CASSTAGQQAYEQYF
D: .; V: TRBV30; length: 13; CDR3: CAWEDGDGEKLFF
D: .; V: TRBV9; length: 16; CDR3: CASSVVGGQRTDTQYF
D: .; V: TRBV27; length: 13; CDR3: CASSLGPSTEAFF
D: .; V: TRBV5-4; length: 14; CDR3: CASSFVGGDSPLHF
D: TRBD2; V: TRBV15; length: 14; CDR3: CATSRFPGLAEQYF
D: .; V: TRBV19; length: 15; CDR3: CASSNTGLPNTEAFF
D: .; V: TRBV11-2; length: 16; CDR3: CASSLALVLAKNIQYF
D: TRBD1; V: TRBV2; length: 19; CDR3: CASSELRDRASSGASVLTF
D: .; V: TRBV5-1; length: 18; CDR3: CASSTRAGYSRVGYEQYF
D: .; V: TRBV6-2/TRBV6-3; length: 13; CDR3: CASSLVGTDTQYF
D: .; V: TRBV7-9; length: 12; CDR3: CASSLLGSPLHF
D: TRBD2; V: TRBV28; length: 16; CDR3: CASSLIGLVGANEQFF